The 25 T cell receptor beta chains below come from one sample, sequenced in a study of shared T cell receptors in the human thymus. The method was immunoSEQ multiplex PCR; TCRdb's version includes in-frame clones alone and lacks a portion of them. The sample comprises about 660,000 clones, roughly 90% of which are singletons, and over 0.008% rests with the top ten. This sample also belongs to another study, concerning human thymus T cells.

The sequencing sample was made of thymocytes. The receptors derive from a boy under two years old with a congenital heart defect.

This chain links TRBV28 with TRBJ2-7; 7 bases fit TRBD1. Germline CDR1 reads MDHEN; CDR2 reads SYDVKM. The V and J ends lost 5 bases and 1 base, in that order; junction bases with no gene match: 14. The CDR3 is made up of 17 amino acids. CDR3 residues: CASSPLLFRGPSYEQYF. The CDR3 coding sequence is TGTGCCAGCAGTCCCCTACTCTTTAGGGGGCCGTCCTACGAGCAGTACTTC.

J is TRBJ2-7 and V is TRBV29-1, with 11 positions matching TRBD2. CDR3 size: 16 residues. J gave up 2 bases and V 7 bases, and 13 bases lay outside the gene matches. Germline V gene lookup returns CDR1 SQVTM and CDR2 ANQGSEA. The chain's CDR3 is CSALAQTSGSPYEQYF. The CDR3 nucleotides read TGCAGCGCCCTCGCCCAAACTAGCGGGAGCCCCTACGAGCAGTACTTC.

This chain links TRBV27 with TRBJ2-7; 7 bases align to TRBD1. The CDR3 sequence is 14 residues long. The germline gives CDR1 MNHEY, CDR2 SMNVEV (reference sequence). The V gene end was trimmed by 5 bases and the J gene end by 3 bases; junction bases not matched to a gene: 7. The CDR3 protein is CASSARDRVYEQYF. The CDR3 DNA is TGTGCCAGCAGTGCAAGAGACAGGGTCTACGAGCAGTACTTC.

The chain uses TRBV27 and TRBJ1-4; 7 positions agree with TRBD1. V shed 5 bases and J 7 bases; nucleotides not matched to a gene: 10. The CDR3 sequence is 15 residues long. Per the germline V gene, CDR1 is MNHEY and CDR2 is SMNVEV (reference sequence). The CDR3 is CASSGPGQSLEKLFF. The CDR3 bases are TGTGCCAGCAGTGGCCCGGGACAGAGTCTTGAAAAACTGTTTTTT.

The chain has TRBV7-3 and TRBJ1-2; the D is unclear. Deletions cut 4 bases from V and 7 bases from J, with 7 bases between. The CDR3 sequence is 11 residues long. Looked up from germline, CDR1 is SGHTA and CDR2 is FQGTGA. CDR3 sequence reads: CASSCRSGYTF. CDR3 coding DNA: TGTGCCAGCAGCTGCAGGTCTGGCTACACCTTC. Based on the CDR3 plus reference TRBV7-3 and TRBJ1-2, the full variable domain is GAGVSQTPSNKVTEKGKYVELRCDPISGHTALYWYRQSLGQGPEFLIYFQGTGAADDSGLPNDRFFAVRPEGSVSTLKIQRTERGDSAVYLCASSCRSGYTFGSGTRLTVV.

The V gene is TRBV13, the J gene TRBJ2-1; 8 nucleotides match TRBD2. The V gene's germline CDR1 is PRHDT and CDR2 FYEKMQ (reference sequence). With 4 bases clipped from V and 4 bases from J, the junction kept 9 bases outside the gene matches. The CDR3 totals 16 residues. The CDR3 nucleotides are TGTGCCAGCAGCTACGGGAAAGTAGCGGGATACAATGAGCAGTTCTTC. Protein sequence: CASSYGKVAGYNEQFF.

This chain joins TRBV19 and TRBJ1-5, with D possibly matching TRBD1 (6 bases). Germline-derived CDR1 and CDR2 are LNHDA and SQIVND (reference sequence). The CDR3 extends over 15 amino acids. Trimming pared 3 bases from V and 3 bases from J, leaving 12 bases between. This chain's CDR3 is CASSMKTGNNQPQHF. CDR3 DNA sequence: TGTGCCAGTAGTATGAAGACAGGCAACAATCAGCCCCAGCATTTT.

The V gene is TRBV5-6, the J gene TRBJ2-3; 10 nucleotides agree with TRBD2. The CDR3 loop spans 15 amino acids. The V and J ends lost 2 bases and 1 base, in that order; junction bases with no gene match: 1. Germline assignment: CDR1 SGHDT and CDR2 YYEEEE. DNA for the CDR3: TGTGCCAGCAGCTTAGCGGGAGGGGGCACAGATACGCAGTATTTT. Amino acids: CASSLAGGGTDTQYF.

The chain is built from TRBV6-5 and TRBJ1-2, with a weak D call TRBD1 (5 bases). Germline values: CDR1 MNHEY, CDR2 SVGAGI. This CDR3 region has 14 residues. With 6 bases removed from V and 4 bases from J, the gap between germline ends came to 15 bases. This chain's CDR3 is CASSLGGESYGYTF. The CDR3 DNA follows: TGTGCCAGCAGCCTGGGGGGGGAGTCCTATGGCTACACCTTC.

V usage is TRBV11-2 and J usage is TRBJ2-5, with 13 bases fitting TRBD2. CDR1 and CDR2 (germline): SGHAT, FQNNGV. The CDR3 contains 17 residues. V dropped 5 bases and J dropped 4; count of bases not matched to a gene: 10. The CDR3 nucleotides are TGTGCCAGCAGCCCCACACGGACTAGCGGGGGTCCAGAGACCCAGTACTTC. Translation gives CASSPTRTSGGPETQYF.

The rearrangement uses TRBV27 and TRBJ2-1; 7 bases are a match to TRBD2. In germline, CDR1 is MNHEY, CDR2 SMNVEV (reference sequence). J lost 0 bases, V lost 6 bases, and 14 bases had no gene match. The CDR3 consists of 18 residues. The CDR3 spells CASRRVYLAVSSYNEQFF. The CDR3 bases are TGTGCCAGCAGGCGCGTCTACCTAGCGGTTAGCTCCTACAATGAGCAGTTCTTC.

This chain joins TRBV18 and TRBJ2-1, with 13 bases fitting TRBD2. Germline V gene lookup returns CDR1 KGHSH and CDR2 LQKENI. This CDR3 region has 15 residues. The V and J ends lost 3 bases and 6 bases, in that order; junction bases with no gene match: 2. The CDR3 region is CASSPTSGRANEQFF. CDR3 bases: TGTGCCAGCTCACCCACTAGCGGGAGGGCCAATGAGCAGTTCTTC. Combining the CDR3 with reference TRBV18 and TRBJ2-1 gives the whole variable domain NAGVMQNPRHLVRRRGQEARLRCSPMKGHSHVYWYRQLPEEGLKFMVYLQKENIIDESGMPKERFSAEFPKEGPSILRIQQVVRGDSAAYFCASSPTSGRANEQFFGPGTRLTVL.

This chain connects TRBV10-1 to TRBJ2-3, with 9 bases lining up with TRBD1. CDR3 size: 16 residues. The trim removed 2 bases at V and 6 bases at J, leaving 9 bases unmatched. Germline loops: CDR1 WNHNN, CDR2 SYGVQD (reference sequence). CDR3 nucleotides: TGCGCCAGCAGTGAGGGGGACAGGGCCAATACCGATACGCAGTATTTT. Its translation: CASSEGDRANTDTQYF.

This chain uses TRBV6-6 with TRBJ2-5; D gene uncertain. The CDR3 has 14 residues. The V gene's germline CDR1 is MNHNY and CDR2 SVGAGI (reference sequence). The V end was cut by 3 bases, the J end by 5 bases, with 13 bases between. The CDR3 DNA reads TGTGCCAGCAGTTATCCCCGCCCGCAGGAGACCCAGTACTTC. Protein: CASSYPRPQETQYF.

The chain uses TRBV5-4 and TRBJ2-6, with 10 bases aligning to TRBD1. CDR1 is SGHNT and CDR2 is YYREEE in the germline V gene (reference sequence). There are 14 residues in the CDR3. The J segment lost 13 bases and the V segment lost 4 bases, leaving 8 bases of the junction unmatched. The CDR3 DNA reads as TGTGCCAGCAGCAGCCGGGACAGGGGCCAAGTCCTGACTTTC. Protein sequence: CASSSRDRGQVLTF.

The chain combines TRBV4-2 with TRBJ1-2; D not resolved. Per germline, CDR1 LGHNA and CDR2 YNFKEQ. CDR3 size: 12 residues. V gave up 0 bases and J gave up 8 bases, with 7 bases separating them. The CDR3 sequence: CASSQEAEGYTF. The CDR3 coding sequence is TGTGCCAGCAGCCAAGAAGCGGAGGGCTACACCTTC.

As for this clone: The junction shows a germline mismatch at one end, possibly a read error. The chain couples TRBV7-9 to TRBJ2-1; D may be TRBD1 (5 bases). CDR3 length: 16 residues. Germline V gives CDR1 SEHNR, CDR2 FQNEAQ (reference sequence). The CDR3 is CASSLGVWQGRDEQVF. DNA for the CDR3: TGTGCCAGCAGCTTAGGAGTGTGGCAGGGCAGGGATGAGCAGGTCTTC.

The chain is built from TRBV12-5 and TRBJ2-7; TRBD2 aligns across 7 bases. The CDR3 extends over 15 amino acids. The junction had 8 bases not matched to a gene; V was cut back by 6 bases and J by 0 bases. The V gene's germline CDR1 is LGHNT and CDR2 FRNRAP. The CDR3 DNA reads TGTGCTAGTGGGCCCAGCGGGGTTAGCTCCTACGAGCAGTACTTC. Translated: CASGPSGVSSYEQYF.

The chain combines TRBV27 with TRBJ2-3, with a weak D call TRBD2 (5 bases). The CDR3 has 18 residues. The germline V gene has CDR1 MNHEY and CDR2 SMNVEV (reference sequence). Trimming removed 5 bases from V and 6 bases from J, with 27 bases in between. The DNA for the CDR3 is TGTGCCAGCAGTCACACCCCACCAGCGGAGCCCCTGCAGGATACGCAGTATTTT. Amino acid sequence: CASSHTPPAEPLQDTQYF.

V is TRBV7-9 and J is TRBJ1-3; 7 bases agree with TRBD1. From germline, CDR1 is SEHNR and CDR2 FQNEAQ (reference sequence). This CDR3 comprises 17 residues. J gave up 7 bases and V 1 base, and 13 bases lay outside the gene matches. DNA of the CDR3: TGTGCCAGCAGCTTAGTAGGGGACAGAACGAGGACCAACACCATATATTTT. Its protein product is CASSLVGDRTRTNTIYF. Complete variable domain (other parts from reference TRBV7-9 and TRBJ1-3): DTGVSQNPRHKITKRGQNVTFRCDPISEHNRLYWYRQTLGQGPEFLTYFQNEAQLEKSRLLSDRFSAERPKGSFSTLEIQRTEQGDSAMYLCASSLVGDRTRTNTIYFGEGSWLTVV.

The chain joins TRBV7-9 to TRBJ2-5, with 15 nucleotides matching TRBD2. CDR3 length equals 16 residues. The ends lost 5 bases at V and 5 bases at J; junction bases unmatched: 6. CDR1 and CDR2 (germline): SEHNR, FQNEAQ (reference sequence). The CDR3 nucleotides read TGTGCCAGCAGCCCGAGGACTAGCGGGAGGGCTGAGACCCAGTACTTC. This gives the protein CASSPRTSGRAETQYF.

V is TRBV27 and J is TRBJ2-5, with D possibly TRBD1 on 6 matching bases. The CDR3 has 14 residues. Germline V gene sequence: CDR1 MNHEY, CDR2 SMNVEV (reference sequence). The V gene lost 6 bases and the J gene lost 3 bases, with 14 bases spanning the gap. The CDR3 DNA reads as TGTGCCAGCAGCCATCACTGGACAGAAGAGACCCAGTACTTC. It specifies CASSHHWTEETQYF.

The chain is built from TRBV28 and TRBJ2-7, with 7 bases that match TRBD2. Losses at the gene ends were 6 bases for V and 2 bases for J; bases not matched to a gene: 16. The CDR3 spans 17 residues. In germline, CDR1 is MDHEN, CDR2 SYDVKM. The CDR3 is CASSPLLRREFAYEQYF. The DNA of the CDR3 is TGTGCCAGCAGCCCCCTTTTGCGGCGGGAGTTCGCCTACGAGCAGTACTTC.

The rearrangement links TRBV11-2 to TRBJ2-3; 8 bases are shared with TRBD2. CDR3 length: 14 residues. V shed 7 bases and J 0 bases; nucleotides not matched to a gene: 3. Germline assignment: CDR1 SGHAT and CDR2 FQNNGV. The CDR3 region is CASISSGSTDTQYF. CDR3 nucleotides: TGTGCCAGCATCTCTAGCGGGAGCACAGATACGCAGTATTTT.

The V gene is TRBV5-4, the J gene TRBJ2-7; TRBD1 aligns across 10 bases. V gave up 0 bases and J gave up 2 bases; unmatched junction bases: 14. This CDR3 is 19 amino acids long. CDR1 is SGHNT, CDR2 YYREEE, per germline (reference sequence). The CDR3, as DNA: TGTGCCAGCAGCTTGGGACAGGGGGCGCGAACTAGCGAGCCCTACGAGCAGTACTTC. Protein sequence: CASSLGQGARTSEPYEQYF.